This is a list of T cell receptor beta chains from one sample in a study of regulatory T cells in long-lasting Graves disease. TCRdb reprocessed the multiplex PCR reads via MiXCR and lists one record per CDR3 protein. This table has 350,000 to 400,000 distinct CDR3 sequences, about a sixth appearing once. This same sample was also taken into another study, of T cells in Graves' hyperthyroidism and ophthalmopathy.

The sequences come from peripheral blood mononuclear cells (PBMCs), collected at new diagnosis, from a patient treated with antithyroid drugs. The source of these receptors is a woman under 30 with Graves disease. Each CDR3 is given with its conserved first and last residue. The D gene is left open where the match is weak. A clone size is listed for some rows: how often the clone was seen (once, few, many), or a class if it is expanded.

V	J	D	size	DNA	CDR3
TRBV19	TRBJ1-1	-	few	TGTGCCAGTAGTATGAGGGGGGGGTTGGGCTCAGGGAGAATCACTGAAGCTTTCTTT	CASSMRGGLGSGRITEAFF
TRBV3-1	TRBJ2-7	-	-	TGTGCCAGCAGCTCCCGCCGGGACTCTCCCTACGAGCAGTACTTC	CASSSRRDSPYEQYF
TRBV28	TRBJ1-5	-	-	TGTGCCAGCAGTTTCTCGGGAAGGCAGCCCCAGCATTTT	CASSFSGRQPQHF
TRBV19	TRBJ1-5	TRBD1	many	TGTGCCAGTAGTGGCCCGGGACAGGAAAATAGCAATCAGCCCCAGCATTTT	CASSGPGQENSNQPQHF
TRBV4-1	TRBJ2-1	-	few	TGCGCCAGCAGCCTCTGGGTTAACAATGAGCAGTTCTTC	CASSLWVNNEQFF
TRBV7-8	TRBJ2-1	-	many	TGTGCCAGCAGCCTCGGTCGAGCGAGGGACAATGAGCAGTTCTTC	CASSLGRARDNEQFF
TRBV6-1	TRBJ2-7	-	many	TGTGCCAGCAGATCGTATTACGAGGGGAACTCCTACGAGCAGTACTTC	CASRSYYEGNSYEQYF
TRBV10-3	TRBJ2-5	-	many	TGTGCCATCAGTGAGTCGACCACAGGGAAGGAGACCCAGTACTTC	CAISESTTGKETQYF
TRBV30	TRBJ1-3	-	many	TGTGCCTGGACTTTAGGACTCTCTGGAAACACCATATATTTT	CAWTLGLSGNTIYF
TRBV11-2	TRBJ2-1	TRBD1	many	TGTGCCAGCAGCGACCCCGGGACAGTCAACGATGAGCAGTTCTTC	CASSDPGTVNDEQFF
TRBV28	TRBJ2-6	-	-	TGTGCCAGCAGTTTATTTCGGAACTCTGGGGCCAACGTCCTGACTTTC	CASSLFRNSGANVLTF
TRBV12-3/TRBV12-4	TRBJ1-2	-	many	TGTGCCAGCAGTTTTCGGCAGGGCTATGGCTACACCTTC	CASSFRQGYGYTF
TRBV5-5	TRBJ2-7	-	many	TGTGCCAGCCAAGGCGGGATCCACTCCTACGAGCAGTACTTC	CASQGGIHSYEQYF
TRBV3-1	TRBJ1-4	-	many	TGTGCCAGCAGCCAAGTTCAGGGGCGAGGCACTAATGAAAAACTGTTTTTT	CASSQVQGRGTNEKLFF
TRBV3-1	TRBJ1-2	TRBD1	many	TGTGCCAGCAGCTCGACAGGGCCTAATGGCTACACCTTC	CASSSTGPNGYTF
TRBV20-1	TRBJ2-7	-	many	TGCAGTGCCCCCTTGGGGGCCTACGAGCAGTACTTC	CSAPLGAYEQYF
TRBV20-1	TRBJ2-3	-	many	TGCAGTGCTACTGTAGGGGCAGGAATTGCAGATACGCAGTATTTT	CSATVGAGIADTQYF
TRBV11-1	TRBJ1-5	-	many	TGTGCCAGCAGCTTAGACCGGGGGCAGCCCCAGCATTTT	CASSLDRGQPQHF
TRBV3-1	TRBJ2-1	-	many	TGTGCCAGCAGCTTGACAGGAAGCAATGAGCAGTTCTTC	CASSLTGSNEQFF
TRBV24-1	TRBJ2-1	-	-	TGTGCCACCAGTGACCCCGGGGGAGGGGGCTCCTACAATGAGCAGTTCTTC	CATSDPGGGGSYNEQFF
TRBV10-3	TRBJ2-1	TRBD2	few	TGTGCCATCAGAGGAACGGGGGGGCCCCACAATGAGCAGTTCTTC	CAIRGTGGPHNEQFF
TRBV11-2	TRBJ2-1	TRBD1	many	TGTGCCAGCAGATGGACAGGGACCAATGAGCAGTTCTTC	CASRWTGTNEQFF
TRBV5-1	TRBJ2-3	-	many	TGCGCCAGCAGCTTGCAAGCGGGTGACACGCAGTATTTT	CASSLQAGDTQYF
TRBV6-2/TRBV6-3	TRBJ1-2	-	-	TGTGCCAGCACCACGGCGGGGGCCTCCGGGTATGGCTACACCTTC	CASTTAGASGYGYTF
TRBV20-1	TRBJ2-1	TRBD2	once	TGCAGTGCTAGAGATAGGATAGCGGGTCGGTACAATGAGCAGTTCTTC	CSARDRIAGRYNEQFF
TRBV3-1	TRBJ1-5	-	many	TGTGCCAGCAGCCAAGACGGAGCAGGTGGCAATCAGCCCCAGCATTTT	CASSQDGAGGNQPQHF
TRBV2	TRBJ2-7	-	many	TGCGCCAGCAGTGGGGGTACAACCTACGAGCAGTACTTC	CASSGGTTYEQYF
TRBV9	TRBJ1-6	TRBD1	-	TGTGCCAGCAGCGCCCGTGGGACAGGGGATTCACCCCTCCACTTT	CASSARGTGDSPLHF